These T cell receptor beta chains were read from a single sample in a study of T cells in Graves' hyperthyroidism and ophthalmopathy. One entry per CDR3 protein, called by TCRdb with MiXCR from the multiplex PCR reads. The table shows 550,000 to 600,000 distinct CDR3 sequences, with just over 45% occurring only once. Sequenced sample: peripheral blood or thyroid tissue (not recorded which). Every receptor here comes from an adult woman with Graves' disease, either hyperthyroidism or ophthalmopathy (not recorded which). Each CDR3 is given with its conserved first and last residue. D genes are given only for firm matches. Some rows have no size entry. The others give once, few or many, or a class for an expanded clone.

j_call: TRBJ1-4; v_call: TRBV29-1; d_call: .; clone_size: .; cdr3_length: 8; cdr3_nt: TGCAGCGTTGCCGGGGGTGGATTT; cdr3_aa: CSVAGGGF
j_call: TRBJ1-6; v_call: TRBV11-2; d_call: .; clone_size: many; cdr3_length: 14; cdr3_nt: TGTGCCAGCATCGACTGGGGGGATAATTCACCCCTCCACTTT; cdr3_aa: CASIDWGDNSPLHF
j_call: TRBJ1-1; v_call: TRBV11-2; d_call: TRBD1; clone_size: .; cdr3_length: 15; cdr3_nt: TGTGCCAGCAGCTTAGTTCTGGGACAGGCCTCCGGAGCTTTCTTT; cdr3_aa: CASSLVLGQASGAFF
j_call: TRBJ1-6; v_call: TRBV7-8; d_call: .; clone_size: few; cdr3_length: 13; cdr3_nt: TGTGCCAGCAGCTTCAGGGAACAAGGACCCCTCCACTTT; cdr3_aa: CASSFREQGPLHF
j_call: TRBJ2-5; v_call: TRBV7-9; d_call: .; clone_size: .; cdr3_length: 12; cdr3_nt: TGTGCCAGCAGCATCGGGGAGGAGACCCAGTACTTC; cdr3_aa: CASSIGEETQYF
j_call: TRBJ2-5; v_call: TRBV20-1; d_call: .; clone_size: .; cdr3_length: 16; cdr3_nt: TGCAGTGCTAGAGAAGGGGGTAGGGATGGCCAAGAGACCCAGTACTTC; cdr3_aa: CSAREGGRDGQETQYF
j_call: TRBJ2-7; v_call: TRBV30; d_call: .; clone_size: once; cdr3_length: 13; cdr3_nt: TGTGCCTGGAGTACCATCGGCAACTACGAGCAGTACTTC; cdr3_aa: CAWSTIGNYEQYF
j_call: TRBJ1-2; v_call: TRBV29-1; d_call: .; clone_size: .; cdr3_length: 17; cdr3_nt: TGCAGCGCACACCTATGGGGCAGGGACCTGACCGTCTATGGCTACACCTTC; cdr3_aa: CSAHLWGRDLTVYGYTF
j_call: TRBJ1-2; v_call: TRBV4-1; d_call: TRBD1; clone_size: .; cdr3_length: 14; cdr3_nt: TGCGCCAGCAGCCATTCGGACAGGGAGAGTGGCTACACCTTC; cdr3_aa: CASSHSDRESGYTF
j_call: TRBJ1-5; v_call: TRBV19; d_call: .; clone_size: .; cdr3_length: 16; cdr3_nt: TGTGCCAGTAGTATCGTCCGACAGATCCGCAATCAGCCCCAGCATTTT; cdr3_aa: CASSIVRQIRNQPQHF
j_call: TRBJ2-7; v_call: TRBV25-1; d_call: .; clone_size: many; cdr3_length: 14; cdr3_nt: TGTGCCAGCAGCGTCGGCGGCAGAGTCTACGAGCAGTACTTC; cdr3_aa: CASSVGGRVYEQYF
j_call: TRBJ2-5; v_call: TRBV5-1; d_call: TRBD1; clone_size: .; cdr3_length: 15; cdr3_nt: TGCGCCAGCAGCTACTCCCGGACAGGACAAGAGACCCAGTACTTC; cdr3_aa: CASSYSRTGQETQYF
j_call: TRBJ2-2; v_call: TRBV7-9; d_call: TRBD2; clone_size: many; cdr3_length: 17; cdr3_nt: TGTGCCAGCAGCCCCCCTCTGCGGGAGAGCCCCACCGGGGAGCTGTTTTTT; cdr3_aa: CASSPPLRESPTGELFF
j_call: TRBJ2-5; v_call: TRBV6-6; d_call: .; clone_size: .; cdr3_length: 14; cdr3_nt: TGTGCCAGCAGTTACGGAGGGGGGAGGGAGACCCAGTACTTC; cdr3_aa: CASSYGGGRETQYF
j_call: TRBJ2-7; v_call: TRBV13; d_call: TRBD1; clone_size: many; cdr3_length: 15; cdr3_nt: TGTGCCAGCAGCCCCGTCGGGACAGGGGCGTCCGAGCAGTACTTC; cdr3_aa: CASSPVGTGASEQYF
j_call: TRBJ2-2; v_call: TRBV2; d_call: .; clone_size: .; cdr3_length: 14; cdr3_nt: TGTGCCAGCAGTGACAGGGGCGAGACCGGGGAGCTGTTTTTT; cdr3_aa: CASSDRGETGELFF
j_call: TRBJ1-3; v_call: TRBV9; d_call: .; clone_size: few; cdr3_length: 14; cdr3_nt: TGTGCCAGCAGCGTAGGATCGAGCATGAACACCATATATTTT; cdr3_aa: CASSVGSSMNTIYF
j_call: TRBJ2-6; v_call: TRBV25-1; d_call: .; clone_size: .; cdr3_length: 13; cdr3_nt: TGTGCCAGCTTGGACGGTGGGGCCAACGTCCTGACTTTC; cdr3_aa: CASLDGGANVLTF
j_call: TRBJ2-7; v_call: TRBV29-1; d_call: TRBD2; clone_size: .; cdr3_length: 15; cdr3_nt: TGCAGCGTTGAAACGGGACTAGCGGGCCCATACGAGCAGTACTTC; cdr3_aa: CSVETGLAGPYEQYF
j_call: TRBJ1-6; v_call: TRBV7-9; d_call: .; clone_size: .; cdr3_length: 17; cdr3_nt: TGTGCCAGCAGCTTACTGGGACCAGGCTCTCGCGGTCCACCCCTCTACTTT; cdr3_aa: CASSLLGPGSRGPPLYF
j_call: TRBJ2-7; v_call: TRBV9; d_call: TRBD2; clone_size: .; cdr3_length: 15; cdr3_nt: TGTGCCAGCAGCGTAGGGAATAGCGGGCGTCACGAGCAGTACTTC; cdr3_aa: CASSVGNSGRHEQYF
j_call: TRBJ2-5; v_call: TRBV20-1; d_call: TRBD2; clone_size: .; cdr3_length: 16; cdr3_nt: TGCAGTGCGACTGGAGCGGGAGGCCCCACCGTGGAGACCCAGTACTTC; cdr3_aa: CSATGAGGPTVETQYF
j_call: TRBJ1-1; v_call: TRBV2; d_call: .; clone_size: .; cdr3_length: 12; cdr3_nt: TGTGCCAGCAGTGAAAACAGACCTGAAGCTTTCTTT; cdr3_aa: CASSENRPEAFF
j_call: TRBJ2-7; v_call: TRBV20-1; d_call: .; clone_size: many; cdr3_length: 11; cdr3_nt: TGCCGGGCACGCCGGGCCTACGAGCAGTACTTC; cdr3_aa: CRARRAYEQYF
j_call: TRBJ1-2; v_call: TRBV15; d_call: TRBD1; clone_size: .; cdr3_length: 16; cdr3_nt: TGTGCCACCAGCCCGAGCGTGGGGACAGGCAACTATGGCTACACCTTC; cdr3_aa: CATSPSVGTGNYGYTF
j_call: TRBJ2-5; v_call: TRBV7-9; d_call: .; clone_size: few; cdr3_length: 15; cdr3_nt: TGTGCCAGCAGCGAAACACAGGGTTGGGGAGAGACCCAGTACTTC; cdr3_aa: CASSETQGWGETQYF
j_call: TRBJ1-5; v_call: TRBV6-5; d_call: TRBD1; clone_size: many; cdr3_length: 15; cdr3_nt: TGTGCCAGCCAAAGCGGACAGGGGATGAATCAGCCCCAGCATTTT; cdr3_aa: CASQSGQGMNQPQHF
j_call: TRBJ2-6; v_call: TRBV10-3; d_call: .; clone_size: .; cdr3_length: 11; cdr3_nt: TGTGCCATCAGTGGGGAGAACGTCCTGACTTTC; cdr3_aa: CAISGENVLTF
j_call: TRBJ1-2; v_call: TRBV2; d_call: .; clone_size: .; cdr3_length: 12; cdr3_nt: TGTGCCTTGGGGTGGCTTCGCTATGGCTACACCTTC; cdr3_aa: CALGWLRYGYTF
j_call: TRBJ1-1; v_call: TRBV5-1; d_call: TRBD1; clone_size: many; cdr3_length: 15; cdr3_nt: TGCGCCAGCAGCTGGACAGGACCCATGAACACTGAAGCTTTCTTT; cdr3_aa: CASSWTGPMNTEAFF
j_call: TRBJ1-2; v_call: TRBV29-1; d_call: .; clone_size: many; cdr3_length: 11; cdr3_nt: TGCAGCGTGCCCGGGGCCTATGGCTACACCTTC; cdr3_aa: CSVPGAYGYTF
j_call: TRBJ2-6; v_call: TRBV10-3; d_call: TRBD1; clone_size: .; cdr3_length: 17; cdr3_nt: TGTGCCATCAGTCCCGGGACAGGGTTTCCTGGGGCCAACGTCCTGACTTTC; cdr3_aa: CAISPGTGFPGANVLTF
j_call: TRBJ2-1; v_call: TRBV7-2; d_call: .; clone_size: .; cdr3_length: 13; cdr3_nt: TGTGCCAGCAGCTTAGACTTGGCGGGAGAGCAGTTCTTC; cdr3_aa: CASSLDLAGEQFF
j_call: TRBJ2-7; v_call: TRBV5-1; d_call: TRBD1; clone_size: many; cdr3_length: 14; cdr3_nt: TGCGCCAGCAGCCGCGAGGGACAGTCCTACGAGCAGTACTTC; cdr3_aa: CASSREGQSYEQYF
j_call: TRBJ2-5; v_call: TRBV24-1; d_call: TRBD2; clone_size: few; cdr3_length: 16; cdr3_nt: TGTGCCACCAGTGATGCCCGGGCTAGCGGGAGAGAGACCCAGTACTTC; cdr3_aa: CATSDARASGRETQYF
j_call: TRBJ1-1; v_call: TRBV9; d_call: .; clone_size: many; cdr3_length: 15; cdr3_nt: TGTGCCAGCAGCGTAGCCGCAGAGGCCCACCTTGGAGCTTTCTTT; cdr3_aa: CASSVAAEAHLGAFF
j_call: TRBJ2-5; v_call: TRBV2; d_call: .; clone_size: once; cdr3_length: 14; cdr3_nt: TGTGCCAGCAGCCATTACCTATCTCAAGAGACCCAGTACTTC; cdr3_aa: CASSHYLSQETQYF
j_call: TRBJ2-2; v_call: TRBV5-1; d_call: .; clone_size: many; cdr3_length: 12; cdr3_nt: TGCGCCAGCAGCTTCGACGCCGGGGAGCTGTTTTTT; cdr3_aa: CASSFDAGELFF
j_call: TRBJ1-1; v_call: TRBV7-3; d_call: TRBD1; clone_size: .; cdr3_length: 15; cdr3_nt: TGCGCCGGCAGCTTCTCGACAGGGGCCCGCACTGAAGCTTTCTTT; cdr3_aa: CAGSFSTGARTEAFF
j_call: TRBJ2-5; v_call: TRBV20-1; d_call: .; clone_size: many; cdr3_length: 15; cdr3_nt: TGCAGTCCAGTTAGACTATCGGGGGCAGGGGAGACCCAGTACTTC; cdr3_aa: CSPVRLSGAGETQYF
j_call: TRBJ2-7; v_call: TRBV4-1; d_call: TRBD1; clone_size: many; cdr3_length: 16; cdr3_nt: TGCGCCAGCAGCCAATCGGGGGGACAGGGGTTCTACGAGCAGTACTTC; cdr3_aa: CASSQSGGQGFYEQYF
j_call: TRBJ2-7; v_call: TRBV4-1; d_call: TRBD1; clone_size: many; cdr3_length: 15; cdr3_nt: TGCGCCAGCAGTCAGGGACAGGGTCGTACCTACGAGCAGTACTTC; cdr3_aa: CASSQGQGRTYEQYF
j_call: TRBJ2-7; v_call: TRBV7-8; d_call: TRBD1; clone_size: .; cdr3_length: 16; cdr3_nt: TGTGCCAGCAGCGCAACGCCGGGACAGGGATCCTACGAGCAGTACTTC; cdr3_aa: CASSATPGQGSYEQYF
j_call: TRBJ1-2; v_call: TRBV7-9; d_call: .; clone_size: many; cdr3_length: 14; cdr3_nt: TGTGCCAGCAGCTACAAGGGGGATGGGCATGGCTACACCTTC; cdr3_aa: CASSYKGDGHGYTF
j_call: TRBJ2-5; v_call: TRBV19; d_call: TRBD2; clone_size: .; cdr3_length: 15; cdr3_nt: TGTGCCAGTGCCAGCGGGAGGGCCGCGGAGGAGACCCAGTGCTTC; cdr3_aa: CASASGRAAEETQCF
j_call: TRBJ2-7; v_call: TRBV10-3; d_call: TRBD2; clone_size: many; cdr3_length: 15; cdr3_nt: TGTGCCATCAGTGACGGCGGGAGAACGGTTGCGTGGGATCGCTTC; cdr3_aa: CAISDGGRTVAWDRF
j_call: TRBJ2-3; v_call: TRBV10-2; d_call: .; clone_size: .; cdr3_length: 15; cdr3_nt: TGCGCCAGCACGGGCGGAGGGGCAATCACAGATACGCAGTATTTT; cdr3_aa: CASTGGGAITDTQYF
j_call: TRBJ2-7; v_call: TRBV7-9; d_call: .; clone_size: many; cdr3_length: 16; cdr3_nt: TGTGCCAGCAGCTTAGATTGGTGGGGCAGTTCCTACGAGCAGTACTTC; cdr3_aa: CASSLDWWGSSYEQYF
j_call: TRBJ2-7; v_call: TRBV2; d_call: .; clone_size: many; cdr3_length: 14; cdr3_nt: TGTGCCAGCAGTGAAGCAAAGAGCTCCTACGAGCAGTACTTC; cdr3_aa: CASSEAKSSYEQYF
j_call: TRBJ2-7; v_call: TRBV6-1; d_call: TRBD2; clone_size: .; cdr3_length: 15; cdr3_nt: TGTGCCAGCATTGGGGGCGGGAGGGCCAAGTACGAGCAGTACTTC; cdr3_aa: CASIGGGRAKYEQYF
j_call: TRBJ2-7; v_call: TRBV7-9; d_call: .; clone_size: many; cdr3_length: 16; cdr3_nt: TGTGCCAGCAGCTTAAAGCCGGGAATCTCGGAGTACGAGCAGTACTTC; cdr3_aa: CASSLKPGISEYEQYF
j_call: TRBJ1-6; v_call: TRBV7-9; d_call: .; clone_size: .; cdr3_length: 14; cdr3_nt: TGTGCCAGCAGCGGACAACTTGGGAGTTCACCCCTCCACTTT; cdr3_aa: CASSGQLGSSPLHF
j_call: TRBJ1-1; v_call: TRBV7-9; d_call: TRBD1; clone_size: many; cdr3_length: 14; cdr3_nt: TGTGCCAGCAGCTTATCAGGGGGTAGGACTGAAGCTTTCTTT; cdr3_aa: CASSLSGGRTEAFF
j_call: TRBJ1-5; v_call: TRBV15; d_call: TRBD1; clone_size: .; cdr3_length: 17; cdr3_nt: TGTGCCACCAGCAGGGGACAGGGGGAATCTAGCAATCAGCCCCAGCATTTT; cdr3_aa: CATSRGQGESSNQPQHF
j_call: TRBJ1-2; v_call: TRBV19; d_call: .; clone_size: many; cdr3_length: 11; cdr3_nt: TGTGCCAGTATTTGGGGGAATGGCTACACCTTC; cdr3_aa: CASIWGNGYTF